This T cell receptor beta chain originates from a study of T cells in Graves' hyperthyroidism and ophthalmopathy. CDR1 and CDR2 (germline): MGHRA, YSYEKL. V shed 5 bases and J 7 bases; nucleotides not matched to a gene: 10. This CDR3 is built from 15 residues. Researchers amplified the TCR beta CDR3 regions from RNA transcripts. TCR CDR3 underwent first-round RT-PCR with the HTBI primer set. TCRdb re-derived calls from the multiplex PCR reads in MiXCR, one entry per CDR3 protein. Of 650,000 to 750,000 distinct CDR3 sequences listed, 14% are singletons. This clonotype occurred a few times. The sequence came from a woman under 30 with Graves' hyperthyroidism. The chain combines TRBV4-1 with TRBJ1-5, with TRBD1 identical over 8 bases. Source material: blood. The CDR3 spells CASSATGGRDQPQHF. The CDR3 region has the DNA TGCGCCAGCAGCGCAACAGGGGGTCGTGACCAGCCCCAGCATTTT.